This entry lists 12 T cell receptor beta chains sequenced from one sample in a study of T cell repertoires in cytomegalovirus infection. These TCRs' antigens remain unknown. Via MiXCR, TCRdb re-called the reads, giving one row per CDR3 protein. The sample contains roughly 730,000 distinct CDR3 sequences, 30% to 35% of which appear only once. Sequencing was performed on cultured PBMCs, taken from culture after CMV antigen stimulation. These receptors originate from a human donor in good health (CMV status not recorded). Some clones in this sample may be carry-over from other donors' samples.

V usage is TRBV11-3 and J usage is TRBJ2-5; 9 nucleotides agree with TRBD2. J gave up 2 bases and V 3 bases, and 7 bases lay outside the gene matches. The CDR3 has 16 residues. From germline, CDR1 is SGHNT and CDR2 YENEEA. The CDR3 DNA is TGTGCCAGCAGCTTGGCGACTAGCGGACAGCAAGAGACCCAGTACTTC. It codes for CASSLATSGQQETQYF.

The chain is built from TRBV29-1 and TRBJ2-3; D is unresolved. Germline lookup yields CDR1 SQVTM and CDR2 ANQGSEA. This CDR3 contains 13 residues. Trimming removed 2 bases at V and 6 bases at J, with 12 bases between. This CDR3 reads CSVENRPADTQYF. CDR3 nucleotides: TGCAGCGTTGAAAACCGCCCGGCCGATACGCAGTATTTT.

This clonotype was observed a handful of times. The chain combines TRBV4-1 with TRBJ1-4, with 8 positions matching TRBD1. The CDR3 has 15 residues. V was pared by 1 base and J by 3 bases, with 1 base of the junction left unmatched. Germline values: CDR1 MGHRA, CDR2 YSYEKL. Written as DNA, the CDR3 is TGCGCCAGCAGCCAAGCGACAGGGGCTAATGAAAAACTGTTTTTT. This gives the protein CASSQATGANEKLFF.

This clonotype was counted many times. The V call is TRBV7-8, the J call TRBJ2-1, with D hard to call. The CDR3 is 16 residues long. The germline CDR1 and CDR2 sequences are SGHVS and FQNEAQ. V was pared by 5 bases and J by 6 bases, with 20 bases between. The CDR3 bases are TGTGCCAGCAGCATACGCATAGCCTTACCAGGCAATGAGCAGTTCTTC. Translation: CASSIRIALPGNEQFF.

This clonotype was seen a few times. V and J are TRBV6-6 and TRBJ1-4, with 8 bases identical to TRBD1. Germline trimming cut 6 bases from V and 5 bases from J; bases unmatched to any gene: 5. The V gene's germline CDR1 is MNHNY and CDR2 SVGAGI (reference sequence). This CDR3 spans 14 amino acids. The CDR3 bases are TGTGCCAGCAGGGCGACAGGGGAGAATGAAAAACTGTTTTTT. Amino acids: CASRATGENEKLFF.

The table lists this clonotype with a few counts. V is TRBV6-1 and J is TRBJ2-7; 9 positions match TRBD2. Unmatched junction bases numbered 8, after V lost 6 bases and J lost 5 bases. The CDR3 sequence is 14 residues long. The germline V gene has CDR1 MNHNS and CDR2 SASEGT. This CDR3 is CASSTISGRHEQYF. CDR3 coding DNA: TGTGCCAGCAGCACGATAAGCGGGAGGCACGAGCAGTACTTC.

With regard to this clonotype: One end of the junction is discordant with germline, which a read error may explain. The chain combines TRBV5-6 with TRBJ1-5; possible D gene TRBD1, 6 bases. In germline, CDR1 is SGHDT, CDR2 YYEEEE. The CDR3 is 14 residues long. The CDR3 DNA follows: TGTGCCAGCACCTTGACAGGACGGAATCAGCCCCAGCATTTT. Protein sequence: CASTLTGRNQPQHF.

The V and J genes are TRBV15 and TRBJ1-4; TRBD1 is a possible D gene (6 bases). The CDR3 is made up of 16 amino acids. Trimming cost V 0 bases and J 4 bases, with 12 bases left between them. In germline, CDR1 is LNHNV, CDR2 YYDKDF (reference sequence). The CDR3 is CATSRDWGQSNEKLFF. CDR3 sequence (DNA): TGTGCCACCAGCAGAGATTGGGGACAAAGTAATGAAAAACTGTTTTTT.

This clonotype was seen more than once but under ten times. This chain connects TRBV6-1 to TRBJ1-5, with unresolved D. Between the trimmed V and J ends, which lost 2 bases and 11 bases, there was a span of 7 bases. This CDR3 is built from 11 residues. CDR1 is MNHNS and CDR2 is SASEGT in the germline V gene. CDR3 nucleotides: TGTGCCAGCAGTGAACTGATTTCCCAGCATTTT. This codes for CASSELISQHF.

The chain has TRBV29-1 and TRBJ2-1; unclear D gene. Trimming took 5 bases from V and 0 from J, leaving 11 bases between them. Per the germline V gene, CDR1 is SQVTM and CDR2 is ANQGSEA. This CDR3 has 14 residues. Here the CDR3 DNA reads TGCAGCGTTCATGACACAAGCTCCTACAATGAGCAGTTCTTC. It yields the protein CSVHDTSSYNEQFF.

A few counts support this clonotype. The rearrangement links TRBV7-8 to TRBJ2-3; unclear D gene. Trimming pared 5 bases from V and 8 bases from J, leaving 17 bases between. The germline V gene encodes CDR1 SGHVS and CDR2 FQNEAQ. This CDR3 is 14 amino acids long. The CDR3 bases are TGTGCCAGCAGCCCGAGGAGATCCTTGAGTACGCAGTATTTT. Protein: CASSPRRSLSTQYF.

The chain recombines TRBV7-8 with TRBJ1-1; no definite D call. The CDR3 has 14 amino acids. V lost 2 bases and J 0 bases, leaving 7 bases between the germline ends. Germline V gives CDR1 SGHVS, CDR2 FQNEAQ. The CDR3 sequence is CASSLSHLNTEAFF. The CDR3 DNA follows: TGTGCCAGCAGCTTATCACACTTGAACACTGAAGCTTTCTTT.